The 9 T cell receptor beta chains in this list originate from one sample, sequenced in a study of technical replicates of blood from a few donors. Measured with immunoSEQ multiplex PCR; TCRdb has only the in-frame clones, and not every one. The sample gives around 80,000 clones, around 91% of which show up once; roughly 0.41% is in the top ten. The specimen was T cells isolated from PBMCs. Source of these receptors: a human donor in good health.

The chain uses TRBV10-2 and TRBJ1-1; 7 bases are shared with TRBD1. The germline V gene encodes CDR1 WSHSY and CDR2 SAAADI. The CDR3 extends over 17 amino acids. V shed 2 bases and J 3 bases; nucleotides not matched to a gene: 12. CDR3 region: CASSEVYLDREDTEAFF. CDR3 coding DNA: TGCGCCAGCAGTGAGGTTTATCTTGACAGGGAGGACACTGAAGCTTTCTTT.

This chain uses TRBV30 with TRBJ2-1; tentative D call: TRBD1 (5 bases). Trimming removed 1 base at V and 8 bases at J, with 6 bases between. Germline assignment: CDR1 GTSNPN and CDR2 SVGIG (reference sequence). This CDR3 has 11 residues. For the CDR3, the DNA is TGTGCCTGGAGTGGGGGCGATGAGCAGTTCTTC. This translates into CAWSGGDEQFF.

This rearrangement joins TRBV7-9 to TRBJ2-3, with D maybe TRBD2 (5 bases). The CDR3 spans 12 residues. With 6 bases removed from V and 6 bases from J, the gap between germline ends came to 10 bases. Germline-derived CDR1 and CDR2 are SEHNR and FQNEAQ (reference sequence). As DNA, the CDR3 is TGTGCCAGCAGGGAGGTATCTGATACGCAGTATTTT. Amino acid sequence: CASREVSDTQYF.

This rearrangement joins TRBV2 to TRBJ1-1; D possibly corresponds to TRBD1 (6 bases). V was pared by 8 bases and J by 4 bases, with 20 bases between. CDR1 and CDR2 from the germline V gene are SNHLY and FYNNEI. The CDR3 totals 15 residues. For the CDR3, the DNA is TGTGCCAGCTGTTCGAGGACAGACGCGGTCACTGAAGCTTTCTTT. This gives the protein CASCSRTDAVTEAFF.

V is TRBV6-1 and J is TRBJ1-5; 8 nucleotides line up with TRBD1. The V gene's germline CDR1 is MNHNS and CDR2 SASEGT. J gave up 3 bases and V 1 base, and 14 bases lay outside the gene matches. The CDR3 consists of 19 residues. CDR3 DNA: TGTGCCAGCAGTGAAGGACGGACAGGGTTTGTTACCCCCAATCAGCCCCAGCATTTT. It specifies CASSEGRTGFVTPNQPQHF.

This clone came up a few times. The chain is built from TRBV13 and TRBJ1-1; TRBD1 aligns across 8 bases. CDR1 PRHDT and CDR2 FYEKMQ come from the germline V gene (reference sequence). The CDR3 contains 11 residues. V was pared by 5 bases and J by 11 bases, with 4 bases of the junction left unmatched. The CDR3 DNA sequence: TGTGCCAGCAGCGAGGACAGGGAGGCTTTCTTT. Translating gives CASSEDREAFF.

This sequence joins TRBV28 and TRBJ2-7, with D perhaps matching TRBD2 (5 bases). The V end lost 3 bases, the J end lost 5 bases, and 17 bases lay between the germline ends. The CDR3 is made up of 15 amino acids. In germline, CDR1 is MDHEN, CDR2 SYDVKM. The CDR3 sequence is CASSFLLETVHEQYF. As DNA, the CDR3 is TGTGCCAGCAGTTTTTTACTAGAAACAGTTCACGAGCAGTACTTC.

The chain combines TRBV6-5 with TRBJ1-1, with D possibly TRBD1 on 5 matching bases. The V gene's germline CDR1 is MNHEY and CDR2 SVGAGI. Between the trimmed V and J ends, which lost 0 bases and 3 bases, there was a span of 8 bases. This CDR3 has 14 amino acids. The DNA of the CDR3 is TGTGCCAGCAGTTACTCCCTAGGGGACACTGAAGCTTTCTTT. Protein: CASSYSLGDTEAFF.

V and J are TRBV19 and TRBJ2-2; D is ambiguous. The germline V gene encodes CDR1 LNHDA and CDR2 SQIVND (reference sequence). The germline V and J ends were trimmed by 7 bases and 6 bases, with 12 bases remaining between them. The CDR3 runs 13 residues. CDR3: CASTAVRPGELFF. CDR3 sequence (DNA): TGTGCCAGTACCGCGGTCAGACCCGGGGAGCTGTTTTTT.